The clone carrying this T cell receptor beta chain showed up many times. Its antigen is as yet unknown. This sample stems from a study of identical twins. Only healthy Caucasians were enrolled as donors. Study results and caveats: Insertions were fewer in abundant cord blood beta clonotypes, whereas memory repertoires showed none of this pattern.

Germline V gene sequence: CDR1 MNHNS, CDR2 SASEGT. The V segment lost 9 bases and the J segment 4 bases; nucleotides outside the gene matches: 9. The CDR3 is made up of 13 amino acids. TCRdb ran MiXCR on the 5' RACE reads and lists one entry per CDR3 protein. Of roughly 690,000 distinct CDR3 sequences in the sample, 21% were seen once. In addition, the sample was reused for a study of T cells expressing NK-cell markers. Turning to that study: Within the sequenced cohort of eight donors, seven exhibited HCMV seropositivity and one was seronegative. Researchers report these clonotypes also headed the CD3+CD56-NKG2C+ fraction in a few donors.

Material for sequencing was PBMCs. The chain carries TRBV6-1 and TRBJ2-7; 7 positions match TRBD2. The receptor was isolated from a woman under 30 in good health. Here the CDR3 reads CASQARESYEQYF. CDR3 sequence (DNA): TGTGCCAGTCAGGCGCGGGAGAGTTACGAGCAGTACTTC.